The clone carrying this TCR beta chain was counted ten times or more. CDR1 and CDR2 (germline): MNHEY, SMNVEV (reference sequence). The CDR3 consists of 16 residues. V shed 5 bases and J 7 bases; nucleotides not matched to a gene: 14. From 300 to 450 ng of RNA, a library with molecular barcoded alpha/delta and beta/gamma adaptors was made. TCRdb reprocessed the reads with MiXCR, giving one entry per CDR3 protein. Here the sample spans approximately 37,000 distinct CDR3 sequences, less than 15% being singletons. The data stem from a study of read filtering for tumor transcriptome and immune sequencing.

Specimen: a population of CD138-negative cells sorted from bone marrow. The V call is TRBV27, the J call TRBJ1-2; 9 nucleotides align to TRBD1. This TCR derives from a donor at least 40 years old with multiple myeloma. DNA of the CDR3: TGTGCCAGCAGTCCTAGACAGGGGGGTTATGGTCGTGGCTACACCTTC. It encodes CASSPRQGGYGRGYTF.